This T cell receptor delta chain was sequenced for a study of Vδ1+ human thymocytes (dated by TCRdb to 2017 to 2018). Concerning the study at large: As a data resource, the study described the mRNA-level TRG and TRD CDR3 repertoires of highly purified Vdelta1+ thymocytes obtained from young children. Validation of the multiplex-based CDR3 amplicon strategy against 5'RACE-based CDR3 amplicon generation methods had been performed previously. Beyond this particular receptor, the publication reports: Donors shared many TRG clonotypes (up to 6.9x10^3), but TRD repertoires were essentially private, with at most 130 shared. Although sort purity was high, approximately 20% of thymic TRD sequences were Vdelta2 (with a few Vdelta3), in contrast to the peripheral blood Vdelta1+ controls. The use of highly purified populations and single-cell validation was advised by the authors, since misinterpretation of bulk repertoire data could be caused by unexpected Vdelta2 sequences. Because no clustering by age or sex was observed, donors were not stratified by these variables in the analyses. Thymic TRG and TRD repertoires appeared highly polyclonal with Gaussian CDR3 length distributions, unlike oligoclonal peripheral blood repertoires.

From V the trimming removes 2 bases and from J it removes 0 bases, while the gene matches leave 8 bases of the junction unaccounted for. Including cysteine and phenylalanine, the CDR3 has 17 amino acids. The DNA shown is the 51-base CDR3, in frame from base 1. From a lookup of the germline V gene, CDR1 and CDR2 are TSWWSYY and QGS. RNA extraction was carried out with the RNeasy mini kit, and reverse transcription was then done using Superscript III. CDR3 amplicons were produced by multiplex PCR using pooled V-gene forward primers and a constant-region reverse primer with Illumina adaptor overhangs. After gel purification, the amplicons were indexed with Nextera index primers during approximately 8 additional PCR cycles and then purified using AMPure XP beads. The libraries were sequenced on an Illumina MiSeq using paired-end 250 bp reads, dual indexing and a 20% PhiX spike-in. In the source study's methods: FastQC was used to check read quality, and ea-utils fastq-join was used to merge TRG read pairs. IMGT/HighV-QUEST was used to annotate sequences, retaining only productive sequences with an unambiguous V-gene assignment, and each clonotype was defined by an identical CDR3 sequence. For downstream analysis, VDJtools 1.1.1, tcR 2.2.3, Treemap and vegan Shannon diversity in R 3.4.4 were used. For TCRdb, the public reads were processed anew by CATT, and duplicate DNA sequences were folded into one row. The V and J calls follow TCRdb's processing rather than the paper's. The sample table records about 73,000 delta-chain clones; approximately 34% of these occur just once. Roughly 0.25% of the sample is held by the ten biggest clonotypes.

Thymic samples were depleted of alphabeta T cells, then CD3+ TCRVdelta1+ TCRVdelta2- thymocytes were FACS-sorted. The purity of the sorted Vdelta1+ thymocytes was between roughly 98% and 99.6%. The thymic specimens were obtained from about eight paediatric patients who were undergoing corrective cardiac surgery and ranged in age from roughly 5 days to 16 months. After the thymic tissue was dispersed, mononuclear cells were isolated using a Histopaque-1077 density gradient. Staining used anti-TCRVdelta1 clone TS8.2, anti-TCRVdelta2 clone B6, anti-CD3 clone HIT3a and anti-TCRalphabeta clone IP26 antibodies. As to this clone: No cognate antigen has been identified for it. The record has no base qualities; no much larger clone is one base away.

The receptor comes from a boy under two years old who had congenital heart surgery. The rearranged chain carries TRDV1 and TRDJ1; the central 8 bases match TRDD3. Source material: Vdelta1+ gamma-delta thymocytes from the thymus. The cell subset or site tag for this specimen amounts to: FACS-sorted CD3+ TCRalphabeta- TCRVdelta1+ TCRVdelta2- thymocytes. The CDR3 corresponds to CALGEGRILGDTDKLIF. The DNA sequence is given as TGTGCTCTTGGGGAAGGGCGGATACTGGGGGACACCGATAAACTCATCTTT.